The T cell receptor (beta chain) described here comes from a study of blood T cells in healthy people across ages. Together with a sample-barcoded 5' primer, a J-beta primer mix was included in a second PCR lasting roughly 6 to 12 cycles. Each CDR3 protein gets one entry after TCRdb re-called the 5' RACE reads with MiXCR. This sample has some 1,500,000 distinct CDR3 sequences, with around 40% found just once. With V trimmed by 1 base and J by 3 bases, 3 bases remained unmatched. This CDR3 contains 16 residues. CDR1 and CDR2 from the germline V gene are LGHNA and YNFKEQ. Material for sequencing was blood. This TCR derives from a woman under 30 in good health. The chain links TRBV4-2 to TRBJ2-1; 10 nucleotides line up with TRBD2. The CDR3 loop is CASSQALAGVYNEQFF. The CDR3 region has the DNA TGTGCCAGCAGCCAAGCTCTAGCGGGAGTCTACAATGAGCAGTTCTTC.